One and the same sample provided the 21 T cell receptor beta chains below, sequenced in a study of T cell clonality in common variable immunodeficiency. TCRdb's copy holds only in-frame clones and misses some; the assay was immunoSEQ multiplex PCR. The sample is made up of tens of thousands of clones, none counted only once. The sample was peripheral blood mononuclear cells. The receptors shown here come from a person aged 18-69 years in good health.

This clone was detected ten times or more. Read coverage stops 3 residues before the CDR3 terminus; the germline J gene supplies the remainder. The gene calls are TRBV7-2 and TRBJ2-7, with 7 nucleotides matching TRBD1. CDR1 SGHTA and CDR2 FQGNSA come from the germline V gene. The CDR3 is 15 amino acids. J was trimmed by 4 bases and V by 5 bases; bases with no gene match: 11. The CDR3 region is CASSDRQGIAYEQYF. The part of the CDR3 DNA that was read is TGTGCCAGCAGCGACCGACAGGGAATTGCGTACGAG.

This clone was seen at least ten times. The read falls 3 residues short of the CDR3 end, and the missing part is taken from the germline J gene. This chain joins TRBV19 and TRBJ2-7, with 9 nucleotides matching TRBD1. The CDR3 consists of 14 residues. Looked up from germline, CDR1 is LNHDA and CDR2 is SQIVND (reference sequence). V lost 7 bases and J lost 4; bases outside the gene matches: 8. The part of the CDR3 DNA that was read is TGTGCCAGTACTCCGGGACAGGGATCATACGAG. It yields the protein CASTPGQGSYE. The complete CDR3 sequence is CASTPGQGSYEQYF.

There are a few counts of this clone. The CDR3 end falls 3 residues outside the read, so it is completed with the germline J gene. The chain is built from TRBV2 and TRBJ1-4, with 9 bases aligning to TRBD1. Germline loops: CDR1 SNHLY, CDR2 FYNNEI. The CDR3 consists of 13 residues. Trimming at V came to 8 bases and at J to 5 bases, leaving 3 bases not matched to a gene. CDR3 sequence: CASSGTGNEKLFF. Partial CDR3 DNA: TGTGCCAGCTCGGGGACAGGGAATGAAAAA.

Many counts were recorded for this clone. The sequenced fragment ends 3 residues before the CDR3 boundary, so the rest is inferred from the germline J gene. The gene calls are TRBV5-6 and TRBJ1-3; D is unresolved. In germline, CDR1 is SGHDT, CDR2 YYEEEE. V gave up 3 bases and J gave up 4 bases, with 14 bases separating them. The CDR3 totals 15 residues. The covered CDR3 bases are TGTGCCAGCAGCTCACTGCGGGTGTGGGGAAACACC. Translation gives CASSSLRVWGNT. Given in full, the CDR3 is CASSSLRVWGNTIYF.

This clone was counted a few times. Read data end 3 residues before the CDR3 end; the end is taken from the germline J gene. This rearrangement joins TRBV5-1 to TRBJ2-7; weak D call: TRBD2 (6 bases). Looked up from germline, CDR1 is SGHRS and CDR2 is YFSETQ. Trimming took 0 bases from V and 6 from J, leaving 16 bases between them. The CDR3 extends over 15 amino acids. The CDR3 sequence is CASSLELAGLSEQYF. CDR3 DNA (partial): TGCGCCAGCAGCTTGGAACTAGCAGGCCTCTCCGAG.

This clone was counted at least ten times. The read falls 3 residues short of the CDR3 end, and the missing part is taken from the germline J gene. The chain joins TRBV2 to TRBJ1-4, with D hard to call. Germline V gene sequence: CDR1 SNHLY, CDR2 FYNNEI. V lost 4 bases, J lost 9 bases, and 18 bases lay in between. The CDR3 spans 15 residues. CDR3 protein: CASSGSMGFTKKLFF. The CDR3 bases that were read are TGTGCCAGCAGTGGGTCGATGGGCTTTACGAAAAAA.

This clone was seen repeatedly, ten times or more. The read terminates 3 residues ahead of where the CDR3 ends, so the germline J gene completes it. V gene TRBV5-4 combines with J gene TRBJ2-1, with D maybe TRBD2 (6 bases). The CDR3 has 15 amino acids. CDR1 is SGHNT, CDR2 YYREEE, per germline (reference sequence). Deletions cut 0 bases from V and 2 bases from J, with 9 bases between. Incomplete CDR3 DNA: TGTGCCAGCAGCTTGGAACTAGCCCCCTACAATGAG. The encoded protein is CASSLELAPYNE. The full CDR3 reads CASSLELAPYNEQFF.

This clone was observed at least ten times. The sequence runs out 3 residues before the end of the CDR3; the remainder is reconstructed from the germline J gene. V is TRBV6-2 or TRBV6-3 and J is TRBJ2-5, with D perhaps matching TRBD2 (5 bases). V was trimmed by 0 bases and J by 3 bases, leaving 11 bases between them. The CDR3 covers 15 residues. The V gene's germline CDR1 is MNHEY and CDR2 SVGEGT. Partial CDR3 DNA: TGTGCCAGCAGTTACTCCATAAGCGGTAAAGAGACC. Protein product: CASSYSISGKET. The full CDR3 is CASSYSISGKETQYF.

This clone has a count of ten or more. The sequence runs out 3 residues before the end of the CDR3; the remainder is reconstructed from the germline J gene. The J gene is TRBJ2-7, the V gene TRBV5-1, with TRBD2 matching 8 bases. CDR3 length: 14 amino acids. J gave up 5 bases and V 4 bases, and 8 bases lay outside the gene matches. Germline CDR1 is SGHRS and CDR2 is YFSETQ. The CDR3 spells CASSPGGATHEQYF. Partial CDR3 DNA: TGCGCCAGCAGCCCGGGAGGGGCTACGCACGAG.

This clone was picked up many times. The missing CDR3 end, 3 residues past where the read stops, is filled in from the germline J gene. The chain is built from TRBV6-1 and TRBJ2-7; 11 nucleotides line up with TRBD2. Looked up from germline, CDR1 is MNHNS and CDR2 is SASEGT. The CDR3 is 15 amino acids. Unmatched junction bases numbered 4, after V lost 0 bases and J lost 6 bases. The sequenced part of the CDR3 DNA is TGTGCCAGCAGTGAAGCTAGCGGGGGGGCCGCCGAG. Protein: CASSEASGGAAE. From start to end, the CDR3 is CASSEASGGAAEQYF.

The table lists this clone with many counts. Read coverage stops 3 residues before the CDR3 terminus; the germline J gene supplies the remainder. The chain employs TRBV7-8 and TRBJ2-6; 9 nucleotides align to TRBD1. CDR3 size: 16 residues. V gave up 3 bases and J gave up 1 base; unmatched junction bases: 1. Germline V gene sequence: CDR1 SGHVS, CDR2 FQNEAQ. Incomplete CDR3 DNA: TGTGCCAGCAGCTTGGGACAGGGATCTGGGGCCAACGTC. Its protein is CASSLGQGSGANV. The complete CDR3 sequence is CASSLGQGSGANVLTF.

The table lists this clone with many counts. From the germline J gene comes the end of the CDR3, since the read stops 3 residues before it. This specimen includes other DNA sequences encoding the same CDR3. The V call is TRBV18, the J call TRBJ2-3, with D unresolved. Deletions cut 2 bases from V and 1 base from J, with 4 bases between. CDR3 length: 13 amino acids. Germline CDR1 reads KGHSH; CDR2 reads LQKENI. CDR3 sequence reads: CASSPRGTDTQYF. The CDR3 bases that were read are TGTGCCAGCTCACCAAGGGGCACAGATACG.

There are many counts of this clone. The sequenced part of the CDR3 DNA is TGCGCCAGCAGCTTCATAGCGGGAGGGCCCGGGGAGACC. Encoded protein: CASSFIAGGPGET. The full CDR3 is CASSFIAGGPGETQYF. The chain uses TRBV5-1 and TRBJ2-5; 11 bases agree with TRBD2. The read stops 3 residues short of the end of the CDR3; the missing end is completed from the germline J gene. Germline V gene data show CDR1 as SGHRS and CDR2 as YFSETQ. The length of the CDR3 is 16 residues. J was trimmed by 5 bases and V by 2 bases; bases with no gene match: 8.

This clone came up many times. Read data end 3 residues before the CDR3 end; the end is taken from the germline J gene. The J gene is TRBJ1-2, the V gene TRBV10-3; 8 bases map to TRBD1. The CDR3 totals 14 residues. V lost 6 bases to trimming and J lost 2 bases; unmatched junction nucleotides: 5. CDR1 is ENHRY and CDR2 is SYGVKD in the germline V gene. The sequenced part of the CDR3 DNA is TGTGCCATCAGGGGACAGGAAAGGAACTATGGC. It translates to CAIRGQERNYG. The entire CDR3 sequence reads CAIRGQERNYGYTF.

This clone was observed at least ten times. The CDR3 end lies 3 residues beyond the end of the read and is filled in from the germline J gene. J is TRBJ2-5 and V is TRBV20-1; 9 bases fit TRBD2. Germline CDR1 and CDR2: DFQATT and SNEGSKA (reference sequence). The CDR3 consists of 16 residues. With V trimmed by 6 bases and J by 1 base, 12 bases remained unmatched. The CDR3 reads CSAPGGPSGVQETQYF. CDR3 DNA, as far as it was read: TGCAGTGCCCCCGGAGGGCCTAGCGGGGTCCAAGAGACC.

This clone showed up many times. The CDR3 is cut off 3 residues early in the read; its end comes from the germline J gene. V usage is TRBV19 and J usage is TRBJ2-3, with D possibly TRBD2 on 7 matching bases. Germline values: CDR1 LNHDA, CDR2 SQIVND (reference sequence). V was pared by 5 bases and J by 2 bases, with 14 bases between. This CDR3 spans 15 amino acids. CDR3 amino acids: CASSPWGGYTDTQYF. Incomplete CDR3 DNA: TGTGCCAGTAGTCCGTGGGGGGGCTACACAGATACG.

This clone was recorded at least ten times. The read is 3 residues too short to cover the CDR3 end, so that end is filled in from the germline J gene. The gene calls are TRBV6-1 and TRBJ2-7; 7 bases align to TRBD1. The CDR3 runs to 14 residues. Germline V gene sequence: CDR1 MNHNS, CDR2 SASEGT. V gave up 4 bases and J gave up 1 base; unmatched junction bases: 4. CDR3 residues: CASSGTGESYEQYF. Incomplete CDR3 DNA: TGTGCCAGCAGTGGAACAGGGGAATCCTACGAG.

There are many counts of this clone. The read ends 3 residues shy of where the CDR3 ends; the end is completed using the germline J gene. The chain links TRBV28 to TRBJ1-5; D ambiguous. Germline V lookup: CDR1 MDHEN, CDR2 SYDVKM. CDR3 size: 12 residues. With 6 bases removed from V and 6 bases from J, the gap between germline ends came to 9 bases. The sequenced part of the CDR3 DNA is TGTGCCAGCAGCGGTGGTCCTCAGCCC. Translating it yields CASSGGPQP. The complete CDR3 protein is CASSGGPQPQHF.

This clone was found many times. The read falls 3 residues short of the CDR3 end, and the missing part is taken from the germline J gene. The rearrangement joins TRBV20-1 to TRBJ2-1; D might be TRBD2 (6 bases). CDR3 length: 15 residues. Germline lookup yields CDR1 DFQATT and CDR2 SNEGSKA (reference sequence). V lost 5 bases and J lost 0, with 14 bases in between. CDR3 in amino acids: CSAPLAGSSYNEQFF. The covered CDR3 bases are TGCAGTGCTCCCTTGGCGGGGAGCTCCTACAATGAG.

The table lists this clone with many counts. The read terminates 3 residues ahead of where the CDR3 ends, so the germline J gene completes it. The chain has TRBV4-2 and TRBJ2-3; weak D call: TRBD1 (5 bases). CDR1 and CDR2 from the germline V gene are LGHNA and YNFKEQ. V was cut by 0 bases and J by 1 base, with 20 bases left in between. The CDR3 consists of 19 residues. CDR3 amino acids: CASSQDIPQLLGGTDTQYF. The part of the CDR3 DNA that was read is TGTGCCAGCAGCCAAGATATACCCCAACTGTTAGGGGGCACAGATACG.

Ten or more counts support this clone. The CDR3 end lies 3 residues beyond the end of the read and is filled in from the germline J gene. The chain couples TRBV28 to TRBJ1-1, with unresolved D. This CDR3 has 16 residues. Germline V gene sequence: CDR1 MDHEN, CDR2 SYDVKM. V was clipped by 3 bases and J by 4 bases, with 18 bases between them. The CDR3 sequence: CASSFIWTPSSTEAFF. The CDR3 DNA, read in part, is TGTGCCAGCAGTTTTATCTGGACTCCTAGCTCCACTGAA.